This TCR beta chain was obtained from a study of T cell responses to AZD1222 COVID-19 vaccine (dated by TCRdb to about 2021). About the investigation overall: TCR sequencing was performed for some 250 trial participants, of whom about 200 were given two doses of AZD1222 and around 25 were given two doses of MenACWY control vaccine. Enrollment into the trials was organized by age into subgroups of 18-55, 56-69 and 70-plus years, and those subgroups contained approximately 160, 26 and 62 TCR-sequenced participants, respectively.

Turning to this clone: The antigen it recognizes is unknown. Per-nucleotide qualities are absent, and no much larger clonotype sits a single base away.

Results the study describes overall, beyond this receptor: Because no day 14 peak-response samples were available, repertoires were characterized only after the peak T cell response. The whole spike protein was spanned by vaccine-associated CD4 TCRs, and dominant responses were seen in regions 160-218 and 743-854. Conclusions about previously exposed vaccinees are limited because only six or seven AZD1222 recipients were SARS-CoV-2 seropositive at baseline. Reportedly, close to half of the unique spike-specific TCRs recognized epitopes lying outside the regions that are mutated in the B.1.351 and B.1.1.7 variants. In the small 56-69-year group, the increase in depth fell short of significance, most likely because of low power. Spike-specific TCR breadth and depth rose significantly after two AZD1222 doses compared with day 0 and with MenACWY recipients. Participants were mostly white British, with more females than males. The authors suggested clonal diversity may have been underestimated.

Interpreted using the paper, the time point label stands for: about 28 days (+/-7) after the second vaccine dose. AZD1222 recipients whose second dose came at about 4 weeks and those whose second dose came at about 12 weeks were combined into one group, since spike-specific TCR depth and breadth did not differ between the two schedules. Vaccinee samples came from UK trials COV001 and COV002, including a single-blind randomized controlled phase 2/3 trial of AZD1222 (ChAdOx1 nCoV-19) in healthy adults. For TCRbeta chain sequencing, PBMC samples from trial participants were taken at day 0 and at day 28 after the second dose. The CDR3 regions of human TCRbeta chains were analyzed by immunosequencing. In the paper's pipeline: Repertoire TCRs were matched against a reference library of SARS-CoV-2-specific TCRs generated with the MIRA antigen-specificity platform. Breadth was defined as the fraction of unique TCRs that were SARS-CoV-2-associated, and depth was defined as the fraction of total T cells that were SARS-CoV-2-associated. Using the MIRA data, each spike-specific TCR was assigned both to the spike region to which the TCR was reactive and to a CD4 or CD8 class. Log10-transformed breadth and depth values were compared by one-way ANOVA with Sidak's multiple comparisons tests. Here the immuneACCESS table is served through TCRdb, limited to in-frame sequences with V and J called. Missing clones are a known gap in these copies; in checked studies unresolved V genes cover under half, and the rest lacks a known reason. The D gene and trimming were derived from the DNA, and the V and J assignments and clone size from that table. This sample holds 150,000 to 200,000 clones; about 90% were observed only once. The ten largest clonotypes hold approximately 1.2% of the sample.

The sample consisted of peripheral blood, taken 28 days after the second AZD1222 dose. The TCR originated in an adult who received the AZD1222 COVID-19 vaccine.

The DNA sequence is given as TGCGCCAGCAGCTTGGGGACTACACCGGGACAACTCGTGGAGACCCAGTACTTC. This sequence encodes CASSLGTTPGQLVETQYF. The chain was built from TRBV5-1 and TRBJ2-5; the D segment might be TRBD1 or TRBD2, since each matches 6 bases. At the junction V is shortened by 0 bases and J by 5 bases, with 23 bases in between. Including the terminal cysteine and phenylalanine, the CDR3 comprises 18 residues. The kept DNA is CDR3 alone, 54 bases in frame from the first base. From the germline V gene, CDR1 is SGHRS and CDR2 is YFSETQ.